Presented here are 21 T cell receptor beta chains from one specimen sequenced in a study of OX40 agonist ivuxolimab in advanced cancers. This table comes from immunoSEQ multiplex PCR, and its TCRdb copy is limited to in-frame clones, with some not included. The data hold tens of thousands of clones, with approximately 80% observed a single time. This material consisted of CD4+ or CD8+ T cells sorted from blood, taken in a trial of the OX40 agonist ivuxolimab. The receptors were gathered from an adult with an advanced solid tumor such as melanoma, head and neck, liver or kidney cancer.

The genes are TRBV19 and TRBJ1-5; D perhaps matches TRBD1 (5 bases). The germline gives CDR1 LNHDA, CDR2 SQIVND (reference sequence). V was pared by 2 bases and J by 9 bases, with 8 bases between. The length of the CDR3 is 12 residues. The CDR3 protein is CASSIWGRPQHF. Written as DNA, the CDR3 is TGTGCCAGTAGTATATGGGGCAGGCCCCAGCATTTT.

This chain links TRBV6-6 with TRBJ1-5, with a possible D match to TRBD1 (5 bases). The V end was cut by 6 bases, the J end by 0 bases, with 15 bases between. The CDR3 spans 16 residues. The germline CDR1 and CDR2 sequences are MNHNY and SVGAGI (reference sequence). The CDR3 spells CASSLPGGTSNQPQHF. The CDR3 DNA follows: TGTGCCAGCAGCCTTCCGGGGGGGACTAGCAATCAGCCCCAGCATTTT.

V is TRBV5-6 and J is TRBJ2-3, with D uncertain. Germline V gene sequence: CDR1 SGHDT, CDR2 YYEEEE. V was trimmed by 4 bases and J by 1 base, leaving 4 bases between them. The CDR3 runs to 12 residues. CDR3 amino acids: CASSRGTDTQYF. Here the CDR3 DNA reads TGTGCCAGCAGCCGGGGCACAGATACGCAGTATTTT.

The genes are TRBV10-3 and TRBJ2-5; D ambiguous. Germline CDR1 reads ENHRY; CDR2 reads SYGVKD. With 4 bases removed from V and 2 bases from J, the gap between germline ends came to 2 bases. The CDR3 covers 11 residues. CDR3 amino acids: CAISAQETQYF. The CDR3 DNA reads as TGTGCCATCAGTGCGCAAGAGACCCAGTACTTC.

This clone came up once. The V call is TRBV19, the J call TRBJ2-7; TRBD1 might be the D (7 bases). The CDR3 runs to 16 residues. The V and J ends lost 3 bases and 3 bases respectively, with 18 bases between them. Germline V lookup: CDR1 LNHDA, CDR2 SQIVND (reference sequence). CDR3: CASSIGGTALSYEQYF. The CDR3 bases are TGTGCCAGTAGTATTGGCGGGACAGCCTTAAGCTACGAGCAGTACTTC.

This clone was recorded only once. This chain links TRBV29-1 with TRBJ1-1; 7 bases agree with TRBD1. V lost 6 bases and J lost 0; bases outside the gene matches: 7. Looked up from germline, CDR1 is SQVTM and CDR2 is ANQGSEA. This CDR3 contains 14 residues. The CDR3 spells CSVNKDRLNTEAFF. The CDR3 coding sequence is TGCAGCGTCAATAAGGACAGGTTGAACACTGAAGCTTTCTTT.

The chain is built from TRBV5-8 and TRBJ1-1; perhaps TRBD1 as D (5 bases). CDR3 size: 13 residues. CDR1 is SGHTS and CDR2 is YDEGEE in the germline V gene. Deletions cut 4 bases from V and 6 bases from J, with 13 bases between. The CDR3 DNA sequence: TGTGCCAGCAGCACGCCCGGGACGGCTGAAGCTTTCTTT. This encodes CASSTPGTAEAFF.

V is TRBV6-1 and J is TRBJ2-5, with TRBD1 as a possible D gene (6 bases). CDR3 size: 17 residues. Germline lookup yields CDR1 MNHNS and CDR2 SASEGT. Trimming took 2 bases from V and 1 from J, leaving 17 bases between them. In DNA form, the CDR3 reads TGTGCCAGCAGTGAACGTACGAGGACAGCGATCCAAGAGACCCAGTACTTC. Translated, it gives CASSERTRTAIQETQYF.

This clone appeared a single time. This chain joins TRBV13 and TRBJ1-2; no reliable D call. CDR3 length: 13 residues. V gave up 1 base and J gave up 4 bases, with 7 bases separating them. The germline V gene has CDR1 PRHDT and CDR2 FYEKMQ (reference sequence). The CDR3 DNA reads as TGTGCCAGCAGCTTAGAAGGGAGCTATGGCTACACCTTC. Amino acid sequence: CASSLEGSYGYTF.

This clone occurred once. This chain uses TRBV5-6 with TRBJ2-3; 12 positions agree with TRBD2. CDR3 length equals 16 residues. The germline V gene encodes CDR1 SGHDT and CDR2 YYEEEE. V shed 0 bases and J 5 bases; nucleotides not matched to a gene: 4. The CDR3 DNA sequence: TGTGCCAGCAGCTTGGGACTAGCGGGAGTCGTAGATACGCAGTATTTT. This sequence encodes CASSLGLAGVVDTQYF.

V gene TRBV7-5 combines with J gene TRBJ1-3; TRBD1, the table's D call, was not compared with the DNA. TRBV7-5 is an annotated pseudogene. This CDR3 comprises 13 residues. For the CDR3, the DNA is TGTGCCAGCAGCCAGGACAGAAAGAACACCATATATTTT. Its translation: CASSQDRKNTIYF.

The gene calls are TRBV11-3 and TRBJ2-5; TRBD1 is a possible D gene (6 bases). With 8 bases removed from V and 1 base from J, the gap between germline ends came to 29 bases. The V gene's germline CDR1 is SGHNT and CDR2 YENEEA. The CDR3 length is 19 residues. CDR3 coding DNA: TGTGCCAGCTCACCCAGGGGCAGGGATTGGCTTCCTCTCCAAGAGACCCAGTACTTC. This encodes CASSPRGRDWLPLQETQYF. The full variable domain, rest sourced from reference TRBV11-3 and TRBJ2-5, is EAGVVQSPRYKIIEKKQPVAFWCNPISGHNTLYWYLQNLGQGPELLIRYENEEAVDDSQLPKDRFSAERLKGVDSTLKIQPAELGDSAVYLCASSPRGRDWLPLQETQYFGPGTRLLVL.

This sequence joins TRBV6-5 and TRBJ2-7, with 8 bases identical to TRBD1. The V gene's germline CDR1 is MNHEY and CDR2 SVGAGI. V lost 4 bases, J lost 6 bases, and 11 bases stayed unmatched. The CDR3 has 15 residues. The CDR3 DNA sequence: TGTGCCAGCAGTTTCACCCAGGGGGCGCCGTTCGAGCAGTACTTC. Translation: CASSFTQGAPFEQYF.

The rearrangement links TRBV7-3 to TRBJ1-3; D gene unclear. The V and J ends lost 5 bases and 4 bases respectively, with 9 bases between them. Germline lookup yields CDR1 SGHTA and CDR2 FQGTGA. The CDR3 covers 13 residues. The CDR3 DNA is TGTGCCAGCAGCCCCGATGAAGGAAACACCATATATTTT. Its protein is CASSPDEGNTIYF. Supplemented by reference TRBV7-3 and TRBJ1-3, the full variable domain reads GAGVSQTPSNKVTEKGKYVELRCDPISGHTALYWYRQSLGQGPEFLIYFQGTGAADDSGLPNDRFFAVRPEGSVSTLKIQRTERGDSAVYLCASSPDEGNTIYFGEGSWLTVV.

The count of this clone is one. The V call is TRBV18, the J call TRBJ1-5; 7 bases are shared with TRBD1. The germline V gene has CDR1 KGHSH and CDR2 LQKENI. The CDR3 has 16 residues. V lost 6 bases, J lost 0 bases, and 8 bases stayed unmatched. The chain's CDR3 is CASSQGGTYSNQPQHF. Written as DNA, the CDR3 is TGTGCCAGCTCCCAGGGGGGTACCTATAGCAATCAGCCCCAGCATTTT.

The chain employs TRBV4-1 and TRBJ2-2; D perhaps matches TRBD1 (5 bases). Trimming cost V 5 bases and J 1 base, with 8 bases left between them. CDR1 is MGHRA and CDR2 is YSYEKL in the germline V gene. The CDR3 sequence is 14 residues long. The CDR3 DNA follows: TGCGCCAGCAGCGTAACAGGGAACACCGGGGAGCTGTTTTTT. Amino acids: CASSVTGNTGELFF.

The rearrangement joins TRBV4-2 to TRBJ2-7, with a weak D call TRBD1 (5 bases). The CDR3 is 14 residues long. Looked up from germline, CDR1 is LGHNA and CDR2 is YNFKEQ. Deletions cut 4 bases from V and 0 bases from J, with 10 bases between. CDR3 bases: TGTGCCAGCAGCCCGCGACAGAGCTCCTACGAGCAGTACGTC. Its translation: CASSPRQSSYEQYV.

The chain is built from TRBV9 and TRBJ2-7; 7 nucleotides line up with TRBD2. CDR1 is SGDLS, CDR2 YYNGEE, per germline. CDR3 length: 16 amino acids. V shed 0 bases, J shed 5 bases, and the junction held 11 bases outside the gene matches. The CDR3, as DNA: TGTGCCAGCAGCGTAGCCGGTGTTGCGGGAGACCACGAGCAGTACTTC. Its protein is CASSVAGVAGDHEQYF.

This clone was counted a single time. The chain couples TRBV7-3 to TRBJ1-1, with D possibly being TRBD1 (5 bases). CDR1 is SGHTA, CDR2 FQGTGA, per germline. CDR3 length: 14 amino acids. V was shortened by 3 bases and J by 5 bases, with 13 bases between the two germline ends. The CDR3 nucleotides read TGTGCCAGCAGCTTCACAGGCCGTGAGACTGAAGCTTTCTTT. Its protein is CASSFTGRETEAFF.

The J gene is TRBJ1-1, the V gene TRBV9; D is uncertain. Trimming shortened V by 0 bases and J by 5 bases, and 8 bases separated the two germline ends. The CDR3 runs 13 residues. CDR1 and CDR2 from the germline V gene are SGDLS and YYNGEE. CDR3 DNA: TGTGCCAGCAGCGTAGGTTCATGGACTGAAGCTTTCTTT. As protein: CASSVGSWTEAFF. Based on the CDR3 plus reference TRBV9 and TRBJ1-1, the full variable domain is DSGVTQTPKHLITATGQRVTLRCSPRSGDLSVYWYQQSLDQGLQFLIQYYNGEERAKGNILERFSAQQFPDLHSELNLSSLELGDSALYFCASSVGSWTEAFFGQGTRLTVV.

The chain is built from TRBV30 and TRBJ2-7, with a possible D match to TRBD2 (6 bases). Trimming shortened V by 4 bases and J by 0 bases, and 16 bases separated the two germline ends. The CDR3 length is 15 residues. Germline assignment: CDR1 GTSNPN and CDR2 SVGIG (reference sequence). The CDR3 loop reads CAWISPTRFSYEQYV. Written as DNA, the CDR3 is TGTGCCTGGATATCCCCGACTAGGTTCTCCTACGAGCAGTACGTC.